The 12 T cell receptor beta chains below come from one sample, sequenced in a study of blood T cell repertoires in COVID-19. The data were produced by immunoSEQ multiplex PCR, yet TCRdb's version contains in-frame clones alone and is incomplete. The data show about 280,000 clones, around 86% seen once. The material sequenced was peripheral blood. These receptors came from a man aged 40-50 years with active or convalescent COVID-19.

V and J are TRBV19 and TRBJ2-1; TRBD2 matches at 14 bases. The CDR3 loop spans 17 amino acids. V gave up 10 bases and J gave up 0 bases; unmatched junction bases: 8. Germline CDR1 is LNHDA and CDR2 is SQIVND (reference sequence). Written as DNA, the CDR3 is TGTGCCACAACCGGGACTAGCGGGAGCAGCTCCTACAATGAGCAGTTCTTC. It translates to CATTGTSGSSSYNEQFF.

The chain joins TRBV3-1 (or the pseudogene TRBV3-2) to TRBJ2-7; the D gene is possibly TRBD2 (5 bases). CDR1 is LGHDT and CDR2 is YNNKEL in the germline V gene (reference sequence). V was cut by 3 bases and J by 5 bases, with 14 bases left in between. The CDR3 extends over 14 amino acids. DNA for the CDR3: TGTGCCAGCAGCCATGGACTTGACCGCGACGAGCAGTACTTC. Amino acids: CASSHGLDRDEQYF.

This sequence joins TRBV7-9 and TRBJ2-7; 7 positions match TRBD2. V lost 4 bases and J lost 6; bases outside the gene matches: 12. This CDR3 is built from 15 residues. Germline V gene data show CDR1 as SEHNR and CDR2 as FQNEAQ (reference sequence). The CDR3 spells CASSSQRGGVLEQYF. CDR3 DNA sequence: TGTGCCAGCAGCTCCCAGCGGGGAGGGGTCCTCGAGCAGTACTTC.

The chain is built from TRBV2 and TRBJ1-4, with 9 bases that match TRBD1. V dropped 3 bases and J dropped 8; count of bases not matched to a gene: 19. Germline lookup yields CDR1 SNHLY and CDR2 FYNNEI. This CDR3 is built from 19 residues. CDR3 sequence (DNA): TGTGCCAGCAGTGATGGGGATGGGACAGGGCCACCTCGGGAGGAAAAACTGTTTTTT. Its protein is CASSDGDGTGPPREEKLFF.

This sequence joins TRBV2 and TRBJ1-2; possible D gene TRBD1, 5 bases. The V end lost 8 bases, the J end lost 4 bases, and 14 bases lay between the germline ends. CDR3 length: 13 amino acids. CDR1 is SNHLY, CDR2 FYNNEI, per germline. CDR3 DNA: TGTGCCAGCTACCGTGGACAATTCTATGGCTACACCTTC. This gives the protein CASYRGQFYGYTF.

The genes are TRBV21-1 and TRBJ1-2; whether TRBD1, the table's D call, matches the DNA was not checked. TRBV21-1 is a known pseudogene. The CDR3 totals 15 residues. CDR3 sequence (DNA): TGTGCCAGCAGCAAAGGTGCCGGGACAGGCTATGGCTACACCTTC. It encodes CASSKGAGTGYGYTF.

Here the CDR3 reads CASSLLARETQYF. Written as DNA, the CDR3 is TGCGCCAGCAGCCTTCTAGCGCGAGAGACCCAGTACTTC. The chain links TRBV4-1 to TRBJ2-5; D is perhaps TRBD2 (6 bases). The CDR3 covers 13 residues. CDR1 is MGHRA, CDR2 YSYEKL, per germline. V was pared by 4 bases and J by 4 bases, with 10 bases between.

The chain carries TRBV10-1 and TRBJ2-7, with D uncertain. The CDR3 consists of 13 residues. Germline V gives CDR1 WNHNN, CDR2 SYGVQD (reference sequence). Between the trimmed V and J ends, which lost 3 bases and 1 base, there was a span of 7 bases. CDR3 nucleotide sequence: TGCGCCAGCAGTGACGAACAGTCCTACGAGCAGTACTTC. It encodes CASSDEQSYEQYF.

V is TRBV6-5 and J is TRBJ2-7; D remains ambiguous. The CDR3 contains 11 residues. Trimming stripped 10 bases from V and 6 bases from J, with 13 bases between. Germline values: CDR1 MNHEY, CDR2 SVGAGI. CDR3 sequence: CATAISTEQYF. For the CDR3, the DNA is TGTGCCACCGCTATCTCCACCGAGCAGTACTTC.

This clone showed up just a few times. The chain couples TRBV7-3 to TRBJ2-7; D is possibly TRBD2 (5 bases). The CDR3 consists of 13 residues. Per germline, CDR1 SGHTA and CDR2 FQGTGA. Trimming shortened V by 4 bases and J by 7 bases, and 14 bases separated the two germline ends. The CDR3 spells CASSSTPGNEQYF. The CDR3 bases are TGTGCCAGCAGCTCAACCCCGGGGAATGAGCAGTACTTC.

The CDR3 coding sequence is TGCGCCAGCAGCGTACTTGGCAATCAGCCCCAGCATTTT. Translating it yields CASSVLGNQPQHF. The gene calls are TRBV5-1 and TRBJ1-5; D is uncertain. V was cut by 4 bases and J by 2 bases, with 7 bases left in between. Germline-derived CDR1 and CDR2 are SGHRS and YFSETQ. The length of the CDR3 is 13 residues.

The chain combines TRBV12-2 with TRBJ1-6; the DNA was not compared with TRBD1, the D call given in the table. TRBV12-2 corresponds to a pseudogene. CDR3 size: 22 residues. The CDR3 DNA is TGTGCAAGTCGCCATCTAAAACTGGTGGACAGGGGGTTCCCCTATATTAATTCACCCCTCCACTTT. As protein: CASRHLKLVDRGFPYINSPLHF.